The 20 T cell receptor beta chains listed next were all sequenced from one sample in a study of siplizumab effects on memory and regulatory T cells. Data came from immunoSEQ multiplex PCR; TCRdb stores just in-frame clones and leaves some out. The table records 100,000 or so clones, about 91% of them present only once. The sequenced material came from CD4+ T cells sorted from blood. Source of these receptors: a human donor in good health. Some clones in this sample may be carry-over from other donors' samples.

V is TRBV7-9 and J is TRBJ2-3; TRBD2 aligns across 7 bases. The CDR3 has 16 residues. The junction had 4 bases not matched to a gene; V was cut back by 1 base and J by 0 bases. In germline, CDR1 is SEHNR, CDR2 FQNEAQ (reference sequence). The CDR3, as DNA: TGTGCCAGCAGCTTAGGGCTAGCGGCTAGCACAGATACGCAGTATTTT. Its protein product is CASSLGLAASTDTQYF.

This clone was observed once. V gene TRBV9 combines with J gene TRBJ2-3; D is possibly TRBD1 or TRBD2 (6 bases each). The V gene lost 3 bases and the J gene lost 2 bases, with 13 bases spanning the gap. Germline CDR1 is SGDLS and CDR2 is YYNGEE. CDR3 length: 15 residues. CDR3 region: CASSGRGGNTDTQYF. The CDR3 DNA follows: TGTGCCAGCAGCGGGAGAGGGGGGAACACAGATACGCAGTATTTT.

The V call is TRBV9, the J call TRBJ2-2, with TRBD2 identical over 11 bases. The trim removed 5 bases at V and 5 bases at J, leaving 2 bases unmatched. This CDR3 has 14 residues. Germline V gene data show CDR1 as SGDLS and CDR2 as YYNGEE. The CDR3 sequence: CASRTSGSTGELFF. In DNA form, the CDR3 reads TGTGCCAGCAGAACTAGCGGGAGTACCGGGGAGCTGTTTTTT.

The V gene is TRBV28, the J gene TRBJ1-1; a weak D match, TRBD1 (5 bases). The CDR3 has 15 residues. The germline V gene has CDR1 MDHEN and CDR2 SYDVKM. The germline V and J ends were trimmed by 4 bases and 1 base, with 13 bases remaining between them. CDR3 nucleotides: TGTGCCAGCAGTTGGCAGCGGACAAGGAACACTGAAGCTTTCTTT. Amino acid sequence: CASSWQRTRNTEAFF.

This clone occurred a few times. This chain links TRBV19 with TRBJ2-2; 11 bases are shared with TRBD1. Germline assignment: CDR1 LNHDA and CDR2 SQIVND (reference sequence). The CDR3 has 15 residues. The ends lost 10 bases at V and 5 bases at J; junction bases unmatched: 9. As DNA, the CDR3 is TGTGCCACCCAGGCCGGGACAGGGGGGACCGGGGAGCTGTTTTTT. Amino acids: CATQAGTGGTGELFF.

The rearrangement uses TRBV7-9 and TRBJ2-1, with D unresolved. V was shortened by 4 bases and J by 0 bases, with 7 bases between the two germline ends. CDR1 is SEHNR, CDR2 FQNEAQ, per germline (reference sequence). The CDR3 loop spans 14 amino acids. The DNA for the CDR3 is TGTGCCAGCAGCTGGCAGAGCTCCTACAATGAGCAGTTCTTC. Protein product: CASSWQSSYNEQFF.

The rearrangement links TRBV19 to TRBJ2-5; D call uncertain. CDR3 length equals 11 residues. The germline gives CDR1 LNHDA, CDR2 SQIVND (reference sequence). Trimming stripped 0 bases from V and 7 bases from J, with 3 bases between. In nucleotides, the CDR3 is TGTGCCAGTAGTATAGAGGGGACCCAGTACTTC. The encoded protein is CASSIEGTQYF.

V and J are TRBV6-1 and TRBJ1-4; TRBD1 is a possible D gene (5 bases). Germline lookup yields CDR1 MNHNS and CDR2 SASEGT. Trimming cost V 4 bases and J 3 bases, with 12 bases left between them. This CDR3 has 15 residues. Here the CDR3 reads CASSATGVANEKLFF. The CDR3 DNA sequence: TGTGCCAGCAGTGCGACGGGGGTCGCTAATGAAAAACTGTTTTTT.

V and J are TRBV19 and TRBJ2-4, with 9 bases aligning to TRBD1. The ends lost 6 bases at V and 6 bases at J; junction bases unmatched: 3. This CDR3 contains 13 residues. CDR1 is LNHDA and CDR2 is SQIVND in the germline V gene (reference sequence). Here the CDR3 DNA reads TGTGCCAGTAGAAGGACAGGGGTAAACATTCAGTACTTC. As protein: CASRRTGVNIQYF.

The rearrangement joins TRBV7-2 to TRBJ1-2; D uncertain. The CDR3 is made up of 12 amino acids. Germline V gives CDR1 SGHTA, CDR2 FQGNSA. V dropped 5 bases and J dropped 8 bases, with 12 bases sitting between them. CDR3 residues: CASSTLSKGYTF. The CDR3 nucleotides read TGTGCCAGCAGCACCTTGTCGAAAGGCTACACCTTC.

The chain is built from TRBV19 and TRBJ2-7; 11 nucleotides agree with TRBD1. This CDR3 region has 13 residues. V lost 8 bases, J lost 7 bases, and 7 bases stayed unmatched. Germline V gene sequence: CDR1 LNHDA, CDR2 SQIVND (reference sequence). CDR3 residues: CASARTGGEEQYF. The DNA of the CDR3 is TGTGCCAGTGCCCGGACAGGGGGCGAGGAGCAGTACTTC.

The J gene is TRBJ1-1, the V gene TRBV7-9, with D possibly TRBD1 on 5 matching bases. This CDR3 has 16 residues. From germline, CDR1 is SEHNR and CDR2 FQNEAQ (reference sequence). V gave up 5 bases and J gave up 3 bases, with 19 bases separating them. The CDR3, as DNA: TGTGCCAGCAGCCCGAGCCGTTGGGGGGGATACACTGAAGCTTTCTTT. Protein: CASSPSRWGGYTEAFF. Based on the CDR3 plus reference TRBV7-9 and TRBJ1-1, the full variable domain is DTGVSQNPRHKITKRGQNVTFRCDPISEHNRLYWYRQTLGQGPEFLTYFQNEAQLEKSRLLSDRFSAERPKGSFSTLEIQRTEQGDSAMYLCASSPSRWGGYTEAFFGQGTRLTVV.

The chain employs TRBV5-1 and TRBJ2-7; tentatively, D is TRBD1 (5 bases). Germline CDR1 SGHRS, CDR2 YFSETQ. This CDR3 contains 14 residues. V was trimmed by 4 bases and J by 7 bases, leaving 18 bases between them. The CDR3: CASSIKKDMGEQYF. As DNA, the CDR3 is TGCGCCAGCAGCATAAAAAAGGACATGGGGGAGCAGTACTTC.

This chain links TRBV7-9 with TRBJ1-5; possibly TRBD1 for D (5 bases). Germline CDR1 and CDR2: SEHNR and FQNEAQ (reference sequence). This CDR3 contains 15 residues. The V gene lost 3 bases and the J gene lost 0 bases, with 9 bases spanning the gap. Written as DNA, the CDR3 is TGTGCCAGCAGCTTGGGGGATAGTAGCAATCAGCCCCAGCATTTT. Translated, it gives CASSLGDSSNQPQHF.

This chain connects TRBV15 to TRBJ2-1; no clear D gene. CDR1 is LNHNV, CDR2 YYDKDF, per germline (reference sequence). The CDR3 totals 13 residues. V lost 0 bases and J 12 bases, leaving 12 bases between the germline ends. CDR3 nucleotide sequence: TGTGCCACCAGCAGAGATCTAACCCTTGGGCAGTTCTTC. Its protein product is CATSRDLTLGQFF.

V gene TRBV19 combines with J gene TRBJ2-7, with 12 bases that match TRBD2. CDR1 LNHDA and CDR2 SQIVND come from the germline V gene (reference sequence). V dropped 5 bases and J dropped 3; count of bases not matched to a gene: 5. This CDR3 contains 15 residues. The CDR3 sequence is CASSPRTSGIYEQYF. DNA of the CDR3: TGTGCCAGTAGTCCCAGGACTAGCGGGATCTACGAGCAGTACTTC.

The rearrangement joins TRBV21-1 to TRBJ2-5; the table names TRBD1, a call not compared with the DNA. TRBV21-1 corresponds to a pseudogene. This CDR3 has 18 amino acids. CDR3 DNA sequence: TGTGCCAGCAGCAAAAGGGATAGTCTGGGACAGGGATATGAGACCCAGTACTTC. Translated: CASSKRDSLGQGYETQYF.

The rearrangement joins TRBV10-1 to TRBJ2-1, with TRBD2 matching over 9 bases. J gave up 7 bases and V 2 bases, and 6 bases lay outside the gene matches. The CDR3 extends over 15 amino acids. Germline values: CDR1 WNHNN, CDR2 SYGVQD (reference sequence). CDR3 DNA: TGCGCCAGCAGTGAGGTAGCGGGAGAGGGGAATGAGCAGTTCTTC. Its translation is CASSEVAGEGNEQFF.

This chain uses TRBV6-5 with TRBJ1-3; 9 nucleotides line up with TRBD1. The germline V gene has CDR1 MNHEY and CDR2 SVGAGI. The CDR3 contains 12 residues. The V segment lost 5 bases and the J segment 7 bases; nucleotides outside the gene matches: 0. The CDR3 nucleotides read TGTGCCAGCAGTGGACAGGGGAACACCATATATTTT. Its translation is CASSGQGNTIYF.

This chain connects TRBV29-1 to TRBJ2-7, with D perhaps TRBD1 (5 bases). V lost 6 bases and J 1 base, leaving 10 bases between the germline ends. The CDR3 is 12 amino acids. Germline assignment: CDR1 SQVTM and CDR2 ANQGSEA. CDR3 coding DNA: TGCAGCGTAGCGACAGCTTCCTACGAGCAGTACTTC. It translates to CSVATASYEQYF.